The 8 T cell receptor beta chains in this list originate from one sample, sequenced in a study of shared clonotypes between healthy human individuals. Libraries were prepared by immunoSEQ multiplex PCR; TCRdb keeps only in-frame clonotypes and omits some of them. The data hold 2,500,000 or so clones, with approximately 94% observed a single time. The sequenced sample was naive CD4+ T cells sorted from blood. The subset: CD45RA+ positively selected. These TCRs come from a man aged 18-30 years in good health.

The V and J genes are TRBV15 and TRBJ2-7; D is possibly TRBD2 (5 bases). The germline gives CDR1 LNHNV, CDR2 YYDKDF (reference sequence). The CDR3 extends over 16 amino acids. Trimming stripped 0 bases from V and 3 bases from J, with 15 bases between. Written as DNA, the CDR3 is TGTGCCACCAGCAGAGAGGGCGGGCCTATAAACTACGAGCAGTACTTC. Residues: CATSREGGPINYEQYF.

The chain employs TRBV28 and TRBJ2-1; D possibly corresponds to TRBD1 (6 bases). The germline V and J ends were trimmed by 3 bases and 6 bases, with 15 bases remaining between them. Germline-derived CDR1 and CDR2 are MDHEN and SYDVKM. CDR3 size: 15 residues. CDR3 coding DNA: TGTGCCAGCAGTTTGGGGCAGGGGCATGGCAATGAGCAGTTCTTC. Translating it yields CASSLGQGHGNEQFF.

The rearrangement links TRBV15 to TRBJ1-2; 7 nucleotides line up with TRBD1. This CDR3 spans 14 amino acids. The V segment lost 6 bases and the J segment 2 bases; nucleotides outside the gene matches: 6. Per germline, CDR1 LNHNV and CDR2 YYDKDF (reference sequence). CDR3 sequence: CATRLTGANYGYTF. The CDR3 bases are TGTGCCACCAGACTTACAGGGGCGAACTATGGCTACACCTTC.

About this clone itself: Other DNA sequences of this sample code for an identical CDR3. The CDR3 bases are TGTGCCAGCAGTTTTAACACCGGGGAGCTGTTTTTT. It is translated as CASSFNTGELFF. The genes are TRBV27 and TRBJ2-2; D is ambiguous. Trimming pared 3 bases from V and 2 bases from J, leaving 1 base between. The CDR3 is 12 residues long. Germline-derived CDR1 and CDR2 are MNHEY and SMNVEV (reference sequence).

The chain employs TRBV10-2 and TRBJ1-1; possible D gene TRBD1, 5 bases. Germline V gene sequence: CDR1 WSHSY, CDR2 SAAADI. The CDR3 consists of 13 residues. The V end lost 8 bases, the J end lost 7 bases, and 17 bases lay between the germline ends. CDR3 DNA sequence: TGCGCCAGCTCACGTTGGGGGACGGGTGAAGCTTTCTTT. This sequence encodes CASSRWGTGEAFF.

J is TRBJ1-5 and V is TRBV27; 9 nucleotides agree with TRBD1. The CDR3 consists of 15 residues. Losses at the gene ends were 8 bases for V and 7 bases for J; bases not matched to a gene: 12. The germline V gene has CDR1 MNHEY and CDR2 SMNVEV (reference sequence). The CDR3 region has the DNA TGTGCCAGCGGGGACAGGGTGGGAGCTGGCCAGCCCCAGCATTTT. The encoded protein is CASGDRVGAGQPQHF.

The CDR3 loop is CASSRGTGDYEQYF. The CDR3 DNA reads TGCGCCAGCAGCCGGGGGACAGGGGATTACGAGCAGTACTTC. The chain combines TRBV5-1 with TRBJ2-7, with 10 bases aligning to TRBD1. Unmatched junction bases numbered 5, after V lost 4 bases and J lost 4 bases. Looked up from germline, CDR1 is SGHRS and CDR2 is YFSETQ. This CDR3 has 14 amino acids.

The CDR3 sequence is CASSLRFARANTGELFF. Written as DNA, the CDR3 is TGTGCCAGCAGCTTACGGTTCGCGCGGGCGAACACCGGGGAGCTGTTTTTT. The V call is TRBV7-2, the J call TRBJ2-2, with D possibly being TRBD2 (5 bases). This CDR3 has 17 amino acids. V dropped 2 bases and J dropped 0 bases, with 13 bases sitting between them. CDR1 SGHTA and CDR2 FQGNSA come from the germline V gene. Full variable domain (missing parts from reference TRBV7-2 and TRBJ2-2): GAGVSQSPSNKVTEKGKDVELRCDPISGHTALYWYRQSLGQGLEFLIYFQGNSAPDKSGLPSDRFSAERTGGSVSTLTIQRTQQEDSAVYLCASSLRFARANTGELFFGEGSRLTVL.